The 13 T cell receptor beta chains reported below all come from one sample, sequenced in a study of shared clonotypes between healthy human individuals (dated by TCRdb to 2018 to 2020). Libraries were built with the immunoSEQ multiplex PCR assay. The immuneACCESS repertoire file appears here via TCRdb, limited to in-frame rearrangements. These files lack a portion of the clones; in checked studies, under half of the deficit traces to unresolved V genes, and the cause of the others is not known. This sample has 2 million to 2.5 million clones in its table, and approximately 95% of those were observed once. The ten largest clones represent 0.3% to 0.4% of the sample. The specimen was naive CD4+ T cells from PBMCs. What the cell subset or site label conveys for this sample: CD45RA+ positively selected. Receptor source: a man younger than 30 in good health. Some clones in this sample may be carry-over from other donors' samples.

This rearrangement joins TRBV27 to TRBJ2-1; 7 nucleotides agree with TRBD2. The CDR3 sequence is 16 residues long. Germline V lookup: CDR1 MNHEY, CDR2 SMNVEV (reference sequence). The V and J ends lost 5 bases and 0 bases, in that order; junction bases with no gene match: 7. CDR3 bases: TGTGCCAGCAGTCCGCGGGGGTTCACCTCCTACAATGAGCAGTTCTTC. It specifies CASSPRGFTSYNEQFF.

The rearrangement uses TRBV28 and TRBJ1-2; tentatively, D is TRBD1 (5 bases). This CDR3 has 14 residues. V lost 7 bases to trimming and J lost 4 bases, with 16 bases between them. Per germline, CDR1 MDHEN and CDR2 SYDVKM. In DNA form, the CDR3 reads TGTGCCAGCAATGTTGGAGGGACGCCCTATGGCTACACCTTC. Amino acid sequence: CASNVGGTPYGYTF.

Notes on this clone: The sample has other DNA sequences that encode this CDR3 too. The chain carries TRBV18 and TRBJ1-5; D not certain. CDR3 length equals 13 residues. The V end was cut by 4 bases, the J end by 0 bases, with 4 bases between. Germline lookup yields CDR1 KGHSH and CDR2 LQKENI. The CDR3 is CASSLDSNQPQHF. The CDR3, as DNA: TGTGCCAGCTCACTCGATAGCAATCAGCCCCAGCATTTT.

V and J are TRBV29-1 and TRBJ1-2; D remains unclear. Germline CDR1 reads SQVTM; CDR2 reads ANQGSEA. CDR3 length equals 13 residues. Trimming took 0 bases from V and 3 from J, leaving 8 bases between them. The CDR3 is CSVEDRIHYGYTF. The CDR3 nucleotides are TGCAGCGTTGAAGATCGAATCCACTATGGCTACACCTTC.

This chain joins TRBV5-1 and TRBJ2-5; 9 bases map to TRBD2. The ends lost 1 base at V and 5 bases at J; junction bases unmatched: 6. Germline assignment: CDR1 SGHRS and CDR2 YFSETQ. The CDR3 contains 15 residues. The CDR3 DNA is TGCGCCAGCAGCTTGCAGCGGGGGGTAATTGAGACCCAGTACTTC. This encodes CASSLQRGVIETQYF.

For this clone: This sample includes further DNA sequences coding for the same CDR3. The J gene is TRBJ2-7, the V gene TRBV9; 7 nucleotides match TRBD2. The CDR3 runs to 14 residues. V dropped 5 bases and J dropped 1; count of bases not matched to a gene: 6. The germline gives CDR1 SGDLS, CDR2 YYNGEE. The CDR3, as DNA: TGTGCCAGCAGTCCAACTAGCGCTTCCTACGAGCAGTACTTC. It encodes CASSPTSASYEQYF.

The chain joins TRBV7-7 to TRBJ2-1; 7 bases match TRBD2. Per the germline V gene, CDR1 is SSHAT and CDR2 is FNYEAQ (reference sequence). The V segment lost 0 bases and the J segment 4 bases; nucleotides outside the gene matches: 3. The CDR3 contains 15 residues. The CDR3 spells CASSLAGGAYNEQFF. The DNA for the CDR3 is TGTGCCAGCAGCTTAGCGGGAGGGGCGTACAATGAGCAGTTCTTC.

This clone was detected a few times. The rearrangement links TRBV7-2 to TRBJ1-1, with a weak D call TRBD1 (5 bases). The CDR3 has 14 amino acids. Looked up from germline, CDR1 is SGHTA and CDR2 is FQGNSA. V lost 2 bases, J lost 6 bases, and 13 bases lay in between. CDR3 sequence reads: CASSLRPGIAEAFF. The CDR3 DNA follows: TGTGCCAGCAGCTTACGTCCAGGGATCGCTGAAGCTTTCTTT.

V and J are TRBV11-2 and TRBJ1-2, with D possibly TRBD1 on 5 matching bases. The CDR3 extends over 14 amino acids. Germline CDR1 SGHAT, CDR2 FQNNGV. V dropped 3 bases and J dropped 3 bases, with 11 bases sitting between them. This CDR3 is CASSFSRAYYGYTF. The CDR3 DNA reads TGTGCCAGCAGCTTCTCCAGGGCGTACTATGGCTACACCTTC.

The chain joins TRBV10-3 to TRBJ1-5, with 7 bases that match TRBD1. V was pared by 0 bases and J by 6 bases, with 5 bases of the junction left unmatched. Germline lookup yields CDR1 ENHRY and CDR2 SYGVKD. This CDR3 comprises 15 residues. This CDR3 is CAISESRDSFQPQHF. The CDR3 DNA sequence: TGTGCCATCAGTGAGTCAAGGGACAGCTTTCAGCCCCAGCATTTT.

The V call is TRBV4-1, the J call TRBJ2-3; 8 bases agree with TRBD2. Per germline, CDR1 MGHRA and CDR2 YSYEKL. J was trimmed by 4 bases and V by 1 base; bases with no gene match: 7. The CDR3 contains 16 residues. DNA for the CDR3: TGCGCCAGCAGCCAAGTAGCGGGACGCTCCCCAGATACGCAGTATTTT. Encoded protein: CASSQVAGRSPDTQYF.

The chain couples TRBV19 to TRBJ2-2, with 10 bases that match TRBD2. Trimming at V came to 3 bases and at J to 6 bases, leaving 19 bases not matched to a gene. The CDR3 sequence is 20 residues long. Germline V lookup: CDR1 LNHDA, CDR2 SQIVND (reference sequence). The CDR3 sequence: CASSIRGRGPSGSPPGELFF. CDR3 nucleotides: TGTGCCAGTAGTATTAGGGGACGGGGACCTAGCGGGAGTCCTCCCGGGGAGCTGTTTTTT.

The CDR3 region has the DNA TGTGCCAGCAGCTTAGATCTCCCCATCGCCTACGAGCAGTACTTC. This translates into CASSLDLPIAYEQYF. The V call is TRBV11-2, the J call TRBJ2-7, with D unclear. The V gene lost 0 bases and the J gene lost 2 bases, with 11 bases spanning the gap. The CDR3 sequence is 15 residues long. Germline V gene lookup returns CDR1 SGHAT and CDR2 FQNNGV.